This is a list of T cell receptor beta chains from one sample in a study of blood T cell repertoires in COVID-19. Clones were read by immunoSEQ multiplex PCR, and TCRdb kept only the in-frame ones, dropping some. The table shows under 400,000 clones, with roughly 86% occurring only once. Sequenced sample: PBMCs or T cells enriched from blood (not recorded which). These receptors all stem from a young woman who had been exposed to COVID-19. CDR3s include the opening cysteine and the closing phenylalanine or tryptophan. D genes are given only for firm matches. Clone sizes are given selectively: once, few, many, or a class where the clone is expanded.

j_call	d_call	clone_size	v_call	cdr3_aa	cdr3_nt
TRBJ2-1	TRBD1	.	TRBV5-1	CASSRDRVDEQFF	TGCGCCAGCAGCCGGGACAGGGTCGATGAGCAGTTCTTC
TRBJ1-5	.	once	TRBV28	CASSFQGLGNQPQHF	TGTGCCAGCAGTTTTCAGGGCTTGGGAAATCAGCCCCAGCATTTT
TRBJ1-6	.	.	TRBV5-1	CASSLKLGAAKSPLHF	TGCGCCAGCAGCTTGAAGCTCGGAGCCGCTAAATCACCCCTCCACTTT
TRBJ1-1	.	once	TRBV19	CATRGQSTEAFF	TGTGCCACCAGAGGGCAGTCCACTGAAGCTTTCTTT
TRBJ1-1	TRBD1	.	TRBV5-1	CASSYYDRGDTEAFF	TGCGCCAGCAGCTACTATGACAGGGGTGACACTGAAGCTTTCTTT
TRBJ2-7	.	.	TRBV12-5	CASATGSWEQYF	TGTGCTAGCGCTACAGGGTCTTGGGAGCAGTACTTC
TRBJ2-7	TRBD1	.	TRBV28	CASILDRGSSEQYF	TGTGCCAGCATACTAGACAGGGGGTCTAGCGAGCAGTACTTC
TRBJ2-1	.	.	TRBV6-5	CASSPGLYNEQFF	TGTGCCAGCAGCCCGGGACTTTACAATGAGCAGTTCTTC
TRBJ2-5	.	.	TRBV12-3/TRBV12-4	CASSLYMKETQYF	TGTGCCAGCAGCCTATATATGAAAGAGACCCAGTACTTC
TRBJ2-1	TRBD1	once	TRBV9	CASSPAGTGRNEQFF	TGTGCCAGCAGCCCAGCCGGGACAGGGAGGAATGAGCAGTTCTTC
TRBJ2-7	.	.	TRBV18	CASSPTSGTSYEQYF	TGTGCCAGCTCACCTACTTCTGGTACCTCCTACGAGCAGTACTTC
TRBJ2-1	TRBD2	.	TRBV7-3	CASSPPGGGRAENEQFF	TGTGCCAGCAGCCCGCCCGGCGGCGGGAGGGCCGAAAATGAGCAGTTCTTC
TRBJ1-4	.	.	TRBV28	CASSSPEGRKNEKLFF	TGTGCCAGCAGTTCTCCCGAGGGCCGGAAAAATGAAAAACTGTTTTTT
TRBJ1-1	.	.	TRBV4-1	CASSQTGLETEAFF	TGCGCCAGCAGCCAAACAGGGCTTGAAACTGAAGCTTTCTTT
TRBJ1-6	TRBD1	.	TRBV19	CASSIRGTGGSSPLHF	TGTGCCAGTAGTATAAGAGGGACAGGGGGAAGTTCACCCCTCCACTTT
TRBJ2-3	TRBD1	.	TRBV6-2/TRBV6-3	CASTPGQRTDTQYF	TGTGCCAGCACCCCGGGACAGCGCACAGATACGCAGTATTTT
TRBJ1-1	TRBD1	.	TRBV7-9	CASSLAGGEEAFF	TGTGCCAGCAGCTTAGCAGGGGGCGAGGAAGCTTTCTTT
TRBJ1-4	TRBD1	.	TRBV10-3	CAISEGDSEKLFF	TGTGCCATCAGTGAAGGGGACAGTGAAAAACTGTTTTTT
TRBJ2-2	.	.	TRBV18	CASSPAQGRNTGELFF	TGTGCCAGCTCACCGGCGCAGGGGCGAAACACCGGGGAGCTGTTTTTT
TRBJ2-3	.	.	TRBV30	CAWSVLGQSTDTQYF	TGTGCCTGGAGTGTATTGGGGCAGAGCACAGATACGCAGTATTTT
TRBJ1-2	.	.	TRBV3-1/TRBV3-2	CASRREGGGYTF	TGTGCCAGCAGAAGGGAGGGCGGTGGCTACACCTTC
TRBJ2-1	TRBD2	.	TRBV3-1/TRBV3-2	CASSPLLAGGLAEQFF	TGTGCCAGCTCTCCCTTGTTAGCGGGAGGATTGGCTGAGCAGTTCTTC
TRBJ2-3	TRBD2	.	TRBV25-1	CASSELGGGRAFTDTQYF	TGTGCCAGCAGTGAATTGGGCGGCGGGAGGGCCTTCACAGATACGCAGTATTTT
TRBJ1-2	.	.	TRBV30	CAWSFRGGYGYTF	TGTGCCTGGAGTTTTCGGGGGGGGTATGGCTACACCTTC
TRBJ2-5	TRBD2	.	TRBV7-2	CASSLVLGLAVETQYF	TGTGCCAGCAGCTTAGTGCTCGGACTAGCGGTAGAGACCCAGTACTTC
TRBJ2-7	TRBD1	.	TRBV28	CASSLDRGASYEQYF	TGTGCCAGCAGCCTGGACAGGGGGGCATCCTACGAGCAGTACTTC
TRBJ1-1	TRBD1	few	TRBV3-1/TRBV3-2	CASSQRSGGGGTEAFF	TGTGCCAGCAGCCAAAGGTCAGGGGGAGGAGGCACTGAAGCTTTCTTT
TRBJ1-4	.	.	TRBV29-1	CSSRGTNEKLFF	TGCAGCAGCAGGGGAACTAATGAAAAACTGTTTTTT
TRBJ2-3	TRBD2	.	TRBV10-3	CAITSLAGETDTQYF	TGTGCCATCACCTCACTAGCGGGAGAGACAGATACGCAGTATTTT
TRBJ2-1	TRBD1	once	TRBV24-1	CATSDMPRQGEVFF	TGTGCCACCAGTGATATGCCACGACAGGGGGAGGTTTTCTTC
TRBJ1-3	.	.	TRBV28	CASSPGGAGNTIYF	TGTGCCAGCAGTCCCGGGGGGGCTGGAAACACCATATATTTT
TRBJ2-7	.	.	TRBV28	CASTTGGGDSYEQYF	TGTGCCAGCACCACCGGAGGCGGGGACTCCTACGAGCAGTACTTC
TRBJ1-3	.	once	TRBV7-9	CASSFGGATSSGNTIYF	TGTGCCAGCAGCTTCGGGGGTGCTACGTCCTCTGGAAACACCATATATTTT
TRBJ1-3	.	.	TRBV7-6	CASSPHDSGNTIYF	TGTGCCAGCAGCCCACACGACTCTGGAAACACCATATATTTT
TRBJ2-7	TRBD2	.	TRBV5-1	CASSLSGSGYEQYF	TGCGCCAGCAGCCTTAGCGGGAGCGGGTACGAGCAGTACTTC
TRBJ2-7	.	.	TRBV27	CASSLSVGAGVEQYF	TGTGCCAGCAGTTTATCGGTTGGGGCAGGGGTCGAGCAGTACTTC
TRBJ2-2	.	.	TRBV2	CASSPGTSNTGELFF	TGTGCCAGCAGCCCCGGGACATCGAACACCGGGGAGCTGTTTTTT
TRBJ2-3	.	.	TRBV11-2	CASSLSFTDTQYF	TGTGCCAGCAGCTTATCTTTCACAGATACGCAGTATTTT
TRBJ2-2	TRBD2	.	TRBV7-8	CASSVQGLAVFTGELFF	TGTGCCAGCAGCGTACAGGGACTAGCGGTCTTCACCGGGGAGCTGTTTTTT
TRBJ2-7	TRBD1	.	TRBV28	CASSTLQGGEQYF	TGTGCCAGCAGTACCCTACAGGGGGGCGAGCAGTACTTC
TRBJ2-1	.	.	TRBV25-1	CASRNRVDEQFF	TGTGCCAGCAGAAACAGGGTCGATGAGCAGTTCTTC
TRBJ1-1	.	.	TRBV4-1	CASSSERGNTEAFF	TGCGCCAGCAGCTCGGAAAGGGGGAACACTGAAGCTTTCTTT
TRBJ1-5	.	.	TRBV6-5	CASQEGGDYNQPQHF	TGTGCCAGCCAGGAAGGAGGGGATTACAATCAGCCCCAGCATTTT
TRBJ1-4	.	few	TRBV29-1	CSGRGFGEKLFF	TGCAGCGGGAGGGGTTTCGGAGAAAAACTGTTTTTT
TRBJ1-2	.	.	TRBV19	CASSPPRQAAGYAYTF	TGTGCCAGTAGCCCACCGAGACAGGCGGCCGGGTATGCCTACACCTTC
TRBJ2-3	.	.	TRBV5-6	CASSRSQRPQYF	TGTGCCAGCAGCCGCAGCCAGCGGCCGCAGTATTTT
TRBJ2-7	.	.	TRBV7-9	CASSLGSGTLYEQYF	TGTGCCAGCAGCTTAGGTAGCGGAACCCTGTACGAGCAGTACTTC
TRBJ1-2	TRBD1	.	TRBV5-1	CASSQQGGNYGYTF	TGCGCCAGCAGCCAACAGGGGGGGAACTATGGCTACACCTTC
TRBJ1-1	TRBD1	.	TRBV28	CASSTPQGITEAFF	TGTGCCAGCAGTACTCCACAGGGGATTACTGAAGCTTTCTTT
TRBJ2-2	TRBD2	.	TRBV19	CASRGLANAGELFF	TGTGCCAGTAGGGGACTAGCGAACGCCGGGGAGCTGTTTTTT
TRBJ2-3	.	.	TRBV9	CASSASTDTQYF	TGTGCCAGCAGCGCGAGCACAGATACGCAGTATTTT
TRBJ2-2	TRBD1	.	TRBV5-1	CASSPTGGYTGELFF	TGCGCCAGCAGCCCAACAGGGGGCTACACCGGGGAGCTGTTTTTT
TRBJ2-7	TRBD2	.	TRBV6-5	CASRRGSGSLGEQYF	TGTGCCAGCAGGCGAGGTAGCGGGAGCTTGGGGGAGCAGTACTTC
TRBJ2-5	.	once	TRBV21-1	CASSKGASLETQYF	TGTGCCAGCAGCAAAGGGGCTAGCTTGGAGACCCAGTACTTC